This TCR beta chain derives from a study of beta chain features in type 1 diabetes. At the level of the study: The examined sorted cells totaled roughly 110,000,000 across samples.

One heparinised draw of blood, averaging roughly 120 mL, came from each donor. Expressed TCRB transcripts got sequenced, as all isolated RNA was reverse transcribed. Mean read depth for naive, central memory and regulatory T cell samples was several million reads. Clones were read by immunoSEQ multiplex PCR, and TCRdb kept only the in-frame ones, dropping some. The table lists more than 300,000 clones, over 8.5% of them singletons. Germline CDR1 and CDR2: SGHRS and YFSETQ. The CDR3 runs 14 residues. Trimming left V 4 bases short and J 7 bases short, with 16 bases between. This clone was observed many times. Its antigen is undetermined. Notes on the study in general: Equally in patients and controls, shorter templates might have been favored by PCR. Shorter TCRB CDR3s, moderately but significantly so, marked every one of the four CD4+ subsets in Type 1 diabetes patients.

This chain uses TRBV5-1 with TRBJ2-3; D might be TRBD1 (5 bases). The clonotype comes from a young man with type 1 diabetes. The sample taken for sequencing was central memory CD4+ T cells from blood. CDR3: CASSPGPPTYTQYF. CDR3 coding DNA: TGCGCCAGCAGCCCAGGGCCACCCACCTATACGCAGTATTTT.